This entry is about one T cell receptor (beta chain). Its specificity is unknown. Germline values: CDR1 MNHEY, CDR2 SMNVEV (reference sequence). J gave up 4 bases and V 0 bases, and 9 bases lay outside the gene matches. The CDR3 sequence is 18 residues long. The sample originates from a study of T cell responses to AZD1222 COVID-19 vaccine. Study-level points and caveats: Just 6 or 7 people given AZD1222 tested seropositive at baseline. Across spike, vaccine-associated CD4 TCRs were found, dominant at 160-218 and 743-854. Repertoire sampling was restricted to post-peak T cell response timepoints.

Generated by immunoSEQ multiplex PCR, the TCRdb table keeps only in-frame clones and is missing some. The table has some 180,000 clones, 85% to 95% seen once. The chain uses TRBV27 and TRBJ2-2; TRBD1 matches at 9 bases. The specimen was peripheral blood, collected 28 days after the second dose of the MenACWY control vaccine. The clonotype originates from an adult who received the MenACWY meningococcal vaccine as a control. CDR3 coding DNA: TGTGCCAGCAGTTTATCGCCCTACAGGGGGCGCGGCACCGGGGAGCTGTTTTTT. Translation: CASSLSPYRGRGTGELFF.